This TCR beta chain was captured by sequencing in a study of T-cell reconstitution after alpha-beta-depleted transplantation in children. Study-wide points: T-cell counts and diversity at one year following transplant were attributed mainly to newly produced T cells.

V lost 1 base, J lost 8 bases, and 16 bases lay in between. In germline, CDR1 is SEHNR, CDR2 FQNEAQ (reference sequence). The CDR3 totals 15 residues. TCRbeta library preparation incorporated unique molecular identifiers. MiXCR was run by TCRdb on the PCR reads, yielding one entry per CDR3 protein. The sample has 250,000 to 300,000 distinct CDR3 sequences; 6% to 10% are singletons. This clonotype came up many times. Antigen: not known. The source material was peripheral blood, sampled 360 days after TCRalphabeta/CD19-depleted stem cell transplant. The chain has TRBV7-9 and TRBJ2-3, with D unresolved. The origin of this receptor is a female patient aged 2-9 years who had a stem cell transplant for Fanconi anemia, so the T cells may come from the graft donor. In DNA form, the CDR3 reads TGTGCCAGCAGCTTAGTGGGTCTGCCCGGAGCTACGCAGTATTTT. Translated: CASSLVGLPGATQYF.